This passage covers 8 T cell receptor beta chains from one sample sequenced in a study of T-cell reconstitution after alpha-beta-depleted transplantation in children. The authors prepared the TCRbeta library with unique molecular identifiers. TCRdb reanalysed the PCR reads using MiXCR and keeps one entry per CDR3 protein. This table holds 100,000 or so distinct CDR3 sequences, 15% found once. The source material was PBMCs, mostly from graft donor cells, sampled 180 days after TCRalphabeta/CD19-depleted stem cell transplant. The receptors were sampled from a male patient aged 2-9 years who had a stem cell transplant for acute lymphoblastic leukemia, so the T cells may come from the graft donor.

A few counts support this clonotype. This chain joins TRBV7-2 and TRBJ2-1; 9 positions agree with TRBD2. The CDR3 runs to 16 residues. Germline assignment: CDR1 SGHTA and CDR2 FQGNSA. After removal of 1 base from V and 1 base from J, the junction contained 2 bases not matched to a gene. CDR3 bases: TGTGCCAGCAGCTTAGTTAGCGGGGGTTCCTACAATGAGCAGTTCTTC. Translated: CASSLVSGGSYNEQFF.

This clonotype was seen a handful of times. The chain couples TRBV9 to TRBJ2-3; TRBD2 agrees at 11 bases. This CDR3 spans 16 amino acids. Germline-derived CDR1 and CDR2 are SGDLS and YYNGEE. Trimming removed 2 bases from V and 4 bases from J; junction bases left unmatched: 6. The CDR3, as DNA: TGTGCCAGCAGCGTCCCCCTAGCGGGGGGACCAGATACGCAGTATTTT. It encodes CASSVPLAGGPDTQYF.

This clonotype has more than one count but fewer than ten. The rearrangement links TRBV5-1 to TRBJ2-6; no firm D call. The ends were cut back, 4 bases at V and 0 bases at J, with 14 bases in the middle. In germline, CDR1 is SGHRS, CDR2 YFSETQ. CDR3 size: 17 residues. This CDR3 is CASSLGFRLSGANVLTF. The CDR3 region has the DNA TGCGCCAGCAGCCTCGGATTCCGGCTCTCTGGGGCCAACGTCCTGACTTTC.

The sample holds a few counts of this clonotype. The J gene is TRBJ2-7, the V gene TRBV6-2 or TRBV6-3; 10 bases are shared with TRBD2. Per germline, CDR1 MNHEY and CDR2 SVGEGT. The V and J ends lost 9 bases and 2 bases, in that order; junction bases with no gene match: 7. The CDR3 covers 14 residues. Here the CDR3 reads CASGISGGTYEQYF. The CDR3 nucleotides read TGTGCCAGTGGGATTAGCGGGGGGACCTACGAGCAGTACTTC.

The chain employs TRBV7-7 and TRBJ2-7; no definite D call. V was shortened by 3 bases and J by 5 bases, with 14 bases between the two germline ends. From germline, CDR1 is SSHAT and CDR2 FNYEAQ (reference sequence). There are 14 residues in the CDR3. The CDR3 nucleotides are TGTGCCAGCAGCTTGAGGTTAGGCAAACACGAGCAGTACTTC. Its translation: CASSLRLGKHEQYF.

The chain joins TRBV20-1 to TRBJ1-1; D ambiguous. This CDR3 has 13 amino acids. With 0 bases removed from V and 5 bases from J, the gap between germline ends came to 10 bases. In germline, CDR1 is DFQATT, CDR2 SNEGSKA (reference sequence). Here the CDR3 DNA reads TGCAGTGCTAGAGATGGAAGGGAAACTGAAGCTTTCTTT. Residues: CSARDGRETEAFF.

The chain couples TRBV15 to TRBJ2-7; D could derive from TRBD1 or TRBD2 (5 bases each). Germline V gene lookup returns CDR1 LNHNV and CDR2 YYDKDF (reference sequence). V lost 1 base and J 4 bases, leaving 17 bases between the germline ends. This CDR3 contains 16 residues. The CDR3, as DNA: TGTGCCACCAGCAGAGTAGAGAGTGGGGGAGAGTACGAGCAGTACTTC. This codes for CATSRVESGGEYEQYF.

This clonotype was found many times. This chain joins TRBV7-9 and TRBJ2-7; 9 bases are shared with TRBD1. The germline CDR1 and CDR2 sequences are SEHNR and FQNEAQ (reference sequence). This CDR3 region has 16 residues. V trimming: 0 bases; J trimming: 5 bases; junction bases outside the gene matches: 8. The CDR3 DNA sequence: TGTGCCAGCAGCTTAGCGATCGGGGGACAGGGCCACGAGCAGTACTTC. Protein sequence: CASSLAIGGQGHEQYF.